Reported below is one TCR beta chain. Its antigen is currently not known. Base qualities are not at hand, and no much larger clone is one base apart. The CDR3 contains 13 residues, cysteine and phenylalanine counted. CDR3 DNA only is kept here, 39 bases in frame from base 1. V drops 5 bases and J drops 8 bases, leaving 10 bases in between. The CDR1 and CDR2 encoded by the germline V gene (reference sequence) are LNHNV and YYDKDF. This entry comes from a study of Graves' ophthalmopathy and Graves' hyperthyroidism (dated by TCRdb to 2016 to 2018). A note on the overall study: Hyperthyroidism was considered stable if no progression to ophthalmopathy occurred within 18 months of follow-up. The study used TCR beta repertoire signatures to distinguish Graves' ophthalmopathy from Graves' hyperthyroidism and to predict progression to ophthalmopathy. In total, under 150 blood samples were TCR-sequenced: some 40 ophthalmopathy, over 70 hyperthyroidism and about 17 hyperthyroidism-to-ophthalmopathy patients. A discovery set of 100 patients (around 40 ophthalmopathy, about 59 stable hyperthyroidism) was enrolled to explore V-J signatures distinguishing ophthalmopathy from hyperthyroidism. An independent validation cohort was composed of roughly 18 hyperthyroidism patients and about 16 patients who later progressed from hyperthyroidism to ophthalmopathy. T-cell repertoires of thyroid tissue and blood were compared in six hyperthyroidism patients. Following sample collection, hyperthyroidism patients were given methimazole at a starting dose of 30 mg daily, and ophthalmopathy patients were given high-dose intravenous methylprednisolone.

The hyperthyroidism patients were 18 to 65 years old and newly diagnosed, with a disease duration of less than 2 months. Anyone with other autoimmune diseases, uncontrolled infections, pregnancy or lactation was excluded from the study. Clinical symptoms, serum thyroxine, TRAb, thyroid ultrasound and orbital computed tomography formed the basis of the diagnosis. Total RNA was extracted using Trizol reagent, and RNA quality was checked on an Agilent 2100 Bioanalyzer. General study outcomes and caveats: Sample size was not statistically predetermined, and group allocation was not concealed from the investigators. Most expanded thyroid clonotypes with frequency above 0.001 were also detected in blood, suggesting blood repertoires may reflect the thyroid immune response. In validation, the model predicted ophthalmopathy progression with 70.59% sensitivity and approximately 78% specificity; eleven to twelve predicted patients were CT-confirmed with GO in a median of around 6 months. The 13-signature model separated ophthalmopathy from stable hyperthyroidism with around 90% sensitivity and roughly 84% specificity in cross-validation, and 80%/75% in the test set.

For repertoire sequencing, the TCR beta CDR3 regions were amplified from RNA transcripts. The first round was an RT-PCR using HTBI primers with the Qiagen OneStep RT-PCR kit, and this first round was followed by a second-round multiplex PCR, then size selection and purification. Sequencing of the libraries was carried out on an Illumina HiSeq2000 in paired-end mode with 100 bp reads. Processing in the source paper ran as follows. SOAPnuke was used to process the reads, removing any read that contained adapters or uncalled bases, had a mean Phred below 15, or lacked an exact match to the constant primer or identifier. COPE v1.2.5 was used to merge the high-quality paired reads. Each unique nucleotide sequence was defined as a clonotype, and clonotypes were aligned to IMGT TRB V, D and J references with MiTCR v1.1. The analysis was limited to V-J combinations with a frequency above 0.0001, which together covered approximately 99% of repertoires. A TCR clonal expansion and chaos score per V-J combination was defined as the ratio of F50 clonal expansion to chaos observed in the TCRdist matrix. Welch's t-statistics and random forest were used to narrow the features down to roughly twelve V-J combinations, which were then fed into a naive Bayes classifier. Thyroid-blood repertoire similarity was quantified with the Morisita-Horn index. Using fastp at Q25 and MiXCR, TCRdb reprocessed the public reads and kept productive beta chains. Here each entry gathers all rows of one CDR3 protein and keeps the most common genes and DNA. It is TCRdb's table, rather than the study itself, that gives the V and J calls and clone size. Counted in this sample were more than 1,000,000 distinct CDR3 sequences; less than 45% of them appeared once. The ten largest clones capture around 10% of the sample.

This chain joins TRBV15 to TRBJ1-6; TRBD1 is a weak D gene call, 5 bases matching. The sequence came from an adult man with Graves' hyperthyroidism. The sequencing sample was made of peripheral blood or thyroid tissue (not recorded which). The bases read TGTGCCACCAGCCAGGACACCGATTCACCCCTCCACTTT. Protein translation: CATSQDTDSPLHF.